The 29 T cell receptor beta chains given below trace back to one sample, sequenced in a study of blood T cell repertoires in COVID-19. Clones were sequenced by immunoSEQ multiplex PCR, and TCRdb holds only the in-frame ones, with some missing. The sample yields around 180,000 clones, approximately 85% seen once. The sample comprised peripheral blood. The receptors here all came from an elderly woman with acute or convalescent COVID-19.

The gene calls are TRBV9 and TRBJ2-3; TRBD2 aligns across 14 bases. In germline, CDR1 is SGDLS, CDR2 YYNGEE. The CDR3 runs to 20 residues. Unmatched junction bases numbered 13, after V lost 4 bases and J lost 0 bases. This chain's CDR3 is CASSPRLAGGIRPSTDTQYF. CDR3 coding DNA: TGTGCCAGCAGCCCTCGACTAGCGGGGGGGATTAGGCCTAGCACAGATACGCAGTATTTT.

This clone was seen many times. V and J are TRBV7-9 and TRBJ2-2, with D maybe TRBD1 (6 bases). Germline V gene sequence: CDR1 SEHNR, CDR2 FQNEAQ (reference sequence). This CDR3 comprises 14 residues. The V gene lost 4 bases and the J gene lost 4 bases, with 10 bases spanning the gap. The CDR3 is CASSSGQLTGELFF. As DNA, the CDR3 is TGTGCCAGCAGCTCCGGACAGCTCACCGGGGAGCTGTTTTTT.

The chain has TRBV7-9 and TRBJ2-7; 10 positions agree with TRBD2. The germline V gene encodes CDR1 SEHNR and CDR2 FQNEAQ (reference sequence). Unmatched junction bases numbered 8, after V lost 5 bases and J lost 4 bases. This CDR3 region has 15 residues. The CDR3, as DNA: TGTGCCAGCAGCCTCACAGCGGGAGGGCCGTACGAGCAGTACTTC. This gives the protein CASSLTAGGPYEQYF.

CDR3 amino acids: CAWAPVGIMNTGELFF. CDR3 DNA sequence: TGTGCCTGGGCCCCGGTCGGGATCATGAACACCGGGGAGCTGTTTTTT. This sequence joins TRBV30 and TRBJ2-2; tentatively, D is TRBD2 (5 bases). The V gene lost 5 bases and the J gene lost 1 base, with 17 bases spanning the gap. This CDR3 spans 16 amino acids. Germline V lookup: CDR1 GTSNPN, CDR2 SVGIG (reference sequence).

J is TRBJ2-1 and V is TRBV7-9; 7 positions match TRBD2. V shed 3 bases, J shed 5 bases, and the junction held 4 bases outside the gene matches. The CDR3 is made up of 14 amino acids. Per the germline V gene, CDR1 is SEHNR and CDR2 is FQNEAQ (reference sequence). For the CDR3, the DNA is TGTGCCAGCAGCTTCGGGCTAGCGGACAATGAGCAGTTCTTC. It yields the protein CASSFGLADNEQFF. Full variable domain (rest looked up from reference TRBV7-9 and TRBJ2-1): DTGVSQNPRHKITKRGQNVTFRCDPISEHNRLYWYRQTLGQGPEFLTYFQNEAQLEKSRLLSDRFSAERPKGSFSTLEIQRTEQGDSAMYLCASSFGLADNEQFFGPGTRLTVL.

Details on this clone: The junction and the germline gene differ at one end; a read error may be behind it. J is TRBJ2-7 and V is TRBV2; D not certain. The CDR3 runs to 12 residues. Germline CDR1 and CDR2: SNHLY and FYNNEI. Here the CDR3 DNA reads TGTGCCAGCAGGGATACGGGTCAGACGGCGATCTTC. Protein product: CASRDTGQTAIF.

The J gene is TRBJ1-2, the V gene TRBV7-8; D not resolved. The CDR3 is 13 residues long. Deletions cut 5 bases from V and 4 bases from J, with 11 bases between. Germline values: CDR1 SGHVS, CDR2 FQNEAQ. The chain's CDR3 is CASSRTASYGYTF. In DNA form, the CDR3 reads TGTGCCAGCAGCCGGACGGCTAGCTATGGCTACACCTTC.

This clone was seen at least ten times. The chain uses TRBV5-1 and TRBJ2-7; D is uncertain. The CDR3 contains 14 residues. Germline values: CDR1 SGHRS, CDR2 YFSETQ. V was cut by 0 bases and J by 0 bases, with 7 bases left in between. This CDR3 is CASSLDSYSYEQYF. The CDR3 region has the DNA TGCGCCAGCAGCTTGGACTCCTACTCCTACGAGCAGTACTTC. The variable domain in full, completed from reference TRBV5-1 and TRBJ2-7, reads KAGVTQTPRYLIKTRGQQVTLSCSPISGHRSVSWYQQTPGQGLQFLFEYFSETQRNKGNFPGRFSGRQFSNSRSEMNVSTLELGDSALYLCASSLDSYSYEQYFGPGTRLTVT.

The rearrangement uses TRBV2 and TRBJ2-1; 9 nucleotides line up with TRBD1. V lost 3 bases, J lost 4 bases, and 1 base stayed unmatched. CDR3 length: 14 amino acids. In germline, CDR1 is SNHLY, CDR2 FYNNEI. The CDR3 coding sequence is TGTGCCAGCAGTGAGGACAGGGGATACAATGAGCAGTTCTTC. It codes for CASSEDRGYNEQFF.

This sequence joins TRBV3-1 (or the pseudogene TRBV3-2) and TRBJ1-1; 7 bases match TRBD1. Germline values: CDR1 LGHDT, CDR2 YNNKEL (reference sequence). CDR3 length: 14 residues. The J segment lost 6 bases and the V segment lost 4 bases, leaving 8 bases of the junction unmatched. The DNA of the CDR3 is TGTGCCAGCAGCCCAGGGGGTTTCGGCTCTGAAGCTTTCTTT. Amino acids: CASSPGGFGSEAFF.

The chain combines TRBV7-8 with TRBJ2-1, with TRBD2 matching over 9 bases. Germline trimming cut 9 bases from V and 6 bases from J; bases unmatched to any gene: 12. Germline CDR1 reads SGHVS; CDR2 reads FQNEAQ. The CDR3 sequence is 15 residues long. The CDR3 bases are TGTGCCAGTGATGCATCCAGCGGGGGGCCCAATGAGCAGTTCTTC. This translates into CASDASSGGPNEQFF.

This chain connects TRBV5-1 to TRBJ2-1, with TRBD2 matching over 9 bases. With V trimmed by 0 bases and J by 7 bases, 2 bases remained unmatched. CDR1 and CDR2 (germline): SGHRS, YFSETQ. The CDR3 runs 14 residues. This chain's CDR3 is CASSLGLAENEQFF. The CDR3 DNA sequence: TGCGCCAGCAGCTTGGGACTAGCGGAAAATGAGCAGTTCTTC.

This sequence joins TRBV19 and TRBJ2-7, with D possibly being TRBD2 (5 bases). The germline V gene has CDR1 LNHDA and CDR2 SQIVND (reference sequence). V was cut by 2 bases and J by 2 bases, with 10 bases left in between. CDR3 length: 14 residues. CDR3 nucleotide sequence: TGTGCCAGTAGTATAACCGACGGGACCTACGAGCAGTACTTC. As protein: CASSITDGTYEQYF.

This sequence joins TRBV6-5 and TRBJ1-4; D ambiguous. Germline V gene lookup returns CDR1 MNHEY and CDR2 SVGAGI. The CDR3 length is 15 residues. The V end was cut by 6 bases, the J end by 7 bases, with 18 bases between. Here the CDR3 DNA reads TGTGCCAGCAGCCTAGGAGAGGTCCAAACTGAAAAACTGTTTTTT. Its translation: CASSLGEVQTEKLFF.

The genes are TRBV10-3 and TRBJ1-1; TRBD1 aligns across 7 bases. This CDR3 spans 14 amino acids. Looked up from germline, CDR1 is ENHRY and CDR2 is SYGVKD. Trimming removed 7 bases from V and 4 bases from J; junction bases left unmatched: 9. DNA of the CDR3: TGTGCCATCAACGAGGGGGCGAGACGCACTGAAGCTTTCTTT. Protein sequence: CAINEGARRTEAFF.

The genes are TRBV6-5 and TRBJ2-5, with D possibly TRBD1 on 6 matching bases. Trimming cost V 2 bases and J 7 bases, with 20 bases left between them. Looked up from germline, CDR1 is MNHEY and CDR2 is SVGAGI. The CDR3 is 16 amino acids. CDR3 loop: CASSYGSQGVGGTQYF. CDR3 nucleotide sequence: TGTGCCAGCAGTTACGGGAGCCAGGGCGTAGGGGGGACCCAGTACTTC.

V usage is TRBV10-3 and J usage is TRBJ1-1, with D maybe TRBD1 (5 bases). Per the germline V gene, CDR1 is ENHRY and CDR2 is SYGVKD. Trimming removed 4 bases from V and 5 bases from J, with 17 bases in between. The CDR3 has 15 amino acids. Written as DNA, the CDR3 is TGTGCCATCAGTGGCACAGCGGGTTGGGGGACTGAAGCTTTCTTT. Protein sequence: CAISGTAGWGTEAFF.

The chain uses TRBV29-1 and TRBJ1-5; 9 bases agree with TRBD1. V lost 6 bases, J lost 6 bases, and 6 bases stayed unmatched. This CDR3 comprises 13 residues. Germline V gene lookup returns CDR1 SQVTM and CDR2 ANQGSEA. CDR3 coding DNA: TGCAGCGTCGGGGACAGGGAAGGTCAGCCCCAGCATTTT. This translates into CSVGDREGQPQHF.

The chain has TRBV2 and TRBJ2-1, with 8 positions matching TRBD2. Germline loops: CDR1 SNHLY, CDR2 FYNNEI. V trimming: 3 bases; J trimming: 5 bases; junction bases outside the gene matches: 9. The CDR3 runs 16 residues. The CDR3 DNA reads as TGTGCCAGCAGTGACGCCGGACTAGCAGGGAACAATGAGCAGTTCTTC. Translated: CASSDAGLAGNNEQFF.

The CDR3 is CASSLGSGVEQYF. CDR3 DNA: TGTGCCAGCAGCCTCGGCTCGGGGGTCGAGCAGTACTTC. This chain uses TRBV6-5 with TRBJ2-7, with D possibly matching TRBD2 (6 bases). Per germline, CDR1 MNHEY and CDR2 SVGAGI. The CDR3 covers 13 residues. V lost 6 bases and J 6 bases, leaving 15 bases between the germline ends.

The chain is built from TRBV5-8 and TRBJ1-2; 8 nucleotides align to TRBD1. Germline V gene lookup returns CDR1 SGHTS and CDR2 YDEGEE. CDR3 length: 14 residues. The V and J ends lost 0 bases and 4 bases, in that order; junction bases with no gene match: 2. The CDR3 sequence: CASSLGQGLYGYTF. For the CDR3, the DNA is TGTGCCAGCAGCTTGGGACAGGGGCTCTATGGCTACACCTTC.

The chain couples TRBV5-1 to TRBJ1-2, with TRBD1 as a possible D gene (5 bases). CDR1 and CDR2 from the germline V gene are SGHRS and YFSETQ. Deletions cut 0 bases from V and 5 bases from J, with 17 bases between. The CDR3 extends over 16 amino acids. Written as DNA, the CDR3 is TGCGCCAGCAGCTTGGAGGGCAGGGCCGTAGGGTATGGCTACACCTTC. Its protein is CASSLEGRAVGYGYTF.

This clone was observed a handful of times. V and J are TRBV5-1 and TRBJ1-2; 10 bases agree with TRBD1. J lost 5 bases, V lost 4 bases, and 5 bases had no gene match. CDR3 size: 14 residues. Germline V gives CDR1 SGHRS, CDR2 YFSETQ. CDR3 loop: CASSPGTGDYGYTF. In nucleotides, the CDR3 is TGCGCCAGCAGCCCTGGGACAGGGGATTATGGCTACACCTTC.

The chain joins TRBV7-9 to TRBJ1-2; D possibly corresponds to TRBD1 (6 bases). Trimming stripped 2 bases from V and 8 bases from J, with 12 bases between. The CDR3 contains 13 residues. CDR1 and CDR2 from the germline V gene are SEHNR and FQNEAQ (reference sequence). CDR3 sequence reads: CASSLRGGGGYTF. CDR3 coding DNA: TGTGCCAGCAGCTTACGAGGTGGGGGCGGCTACACCTTC. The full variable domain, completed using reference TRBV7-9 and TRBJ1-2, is DTGVSQNPRHKITKRGQNVTFRCDPISEHNRLYWYRQTLGQGPEFLTYFQNEAQLEKSRLLSDRFSAERPKGSFSTLEIQRTEQGDSAMYLCASSLRGGGGYTFGSGTRLTVV.

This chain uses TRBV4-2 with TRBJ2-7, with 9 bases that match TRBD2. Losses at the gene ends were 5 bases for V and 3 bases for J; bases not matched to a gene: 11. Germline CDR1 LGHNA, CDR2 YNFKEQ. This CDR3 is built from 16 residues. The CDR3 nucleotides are TGTGCCAGCAGCAAGTTTGGGGGGACTAGCCTCTACGAGCAGTACTTC. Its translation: CASSKFGGTSLYEQYF.

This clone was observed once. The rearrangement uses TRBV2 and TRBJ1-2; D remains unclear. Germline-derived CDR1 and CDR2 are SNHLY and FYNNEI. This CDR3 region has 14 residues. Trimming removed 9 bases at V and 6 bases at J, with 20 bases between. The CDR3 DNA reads TGTGCCAGTTCCCCTAGCGTGGGGAGGAATGGCTACACCTTC. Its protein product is CASSPSVGRNGYTF.

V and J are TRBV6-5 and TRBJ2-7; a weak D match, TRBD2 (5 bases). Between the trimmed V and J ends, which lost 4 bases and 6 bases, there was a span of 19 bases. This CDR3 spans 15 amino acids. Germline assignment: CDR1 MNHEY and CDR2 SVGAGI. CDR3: CASSSDPRSRGEQYF. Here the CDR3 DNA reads TGTGCCAGCAGTTCTGACCCCCGTTCCCGGGGCGAGCAGTACTTC.

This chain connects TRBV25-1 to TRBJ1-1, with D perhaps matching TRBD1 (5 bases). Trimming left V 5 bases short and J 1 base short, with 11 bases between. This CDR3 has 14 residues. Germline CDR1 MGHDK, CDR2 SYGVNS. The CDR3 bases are TGTGCCAGCAGTTGGGCGGGGACGAACACTGAAGCTTTCTTT. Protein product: CASSWAGTNTEAFF.

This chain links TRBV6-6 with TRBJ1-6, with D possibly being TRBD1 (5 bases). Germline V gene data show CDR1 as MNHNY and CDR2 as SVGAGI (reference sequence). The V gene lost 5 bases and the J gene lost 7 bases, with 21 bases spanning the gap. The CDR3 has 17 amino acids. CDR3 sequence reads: CASSPTPRSGPNSPLHF. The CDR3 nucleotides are TGTGCCAGCAGTCCAACCCCCCGTTCAGGGCCAAATTCACCCCTCCACTTT.